The 2 T cell receptor beta chains presented below share a single source sample, sequenced in a study of T-cell memory formation after mild COVID-19. TCRdb re-called the 5' RACE reads with MiXCR, one entry per CDR3 protein. The sample gives roughly 250,000 distinct CDR3 sequences, around 17% of which show up once; approximately 3.4% is in the top ten. The sequencing input was PBMCs or a T cell subset sorted from them (not recorded which). The receptors originated from a man in his late teens or twenties who had mild COVID-19 (a few samples of this study predate the infection). Cell type and time point are not known.

This clonotype was found a few times. The V gene is TRBV7-9, the J gene TRBJ2-2; 7 bases align to TRBD2. Losses at the gene ends were 5 bases for V and 15 bases for J; bases not matched to a gene: 12. The germline CDR1 and CDR2 sequences are SEHNR and FQNEAQ (reference sequence). The CDR3 runs 13 residues. CDR3 in DNA: TGTGCCAGCAGCCGAGAGACTAGCCAGACGGTGTTTTTT. Its protein is CASSRETSQTVFF.

This clonotype was counted many times. V gene TRBV6-5 combines with J gene TRBJ2-5, with D uncertain. CDR3 length equals 15 residues. The V and J ends lost 4 bases and 0 bases respectively, with 12 bases between them. Germline CDR1 MNHEY, CDR2 SVGAGI. This CDR3 reads CASSLAATYQETQYF. In DNA, the CDR3 is TGTGCCAGCAGTTTGGCTGCGACGTACCAAGAGACCCAGTACTTC.